This T cell receptor beta chain was documented in a study of vaccination effects on CD4 cells after COVID-19. Study-wide results and limits: Early post-infection timepoints were absent, and convalescent patients were few. By a late point after vaccination, infection- and vaccine-induced clones had shrunk markedly through clonal contraction.

Concerning this clone itself: Its antigen is currently unknown.

Viral peptide pool expansion of antigen-specific CD4+ T cells preceded sequencing in the ViraFEST assay. An approximately ten-day culture period preceded the isolation of CD4+ T cells. Researchers swapped half the medium for IL-2 medium on both days 3 and 7. V lost 5 bases and J lost 4; bases outside the gene matches: 6. The CDR3 totals 16 residues. Germline lookup yields CDR1 MNHEY and CDR2 SVGEGT. Measured with immunoSEQ multiplex PCR; TCRdb has only the in-frame clones, and not every one. Of 55,000 to 65,000 clones in the sample, roughly 79% are singletons; the top ten hold less than 3%. Sequenced here: CD4+ T cells from PBMCs cultured with HCoV-229E spike peptides, sampled before COVID-19 vaccination. The chain recombines TRBV6-2 or TRBV6-3 with TRBJ1-6; TRBD1 agrees at 9 bases. This clonotype was obtained from a human donor who received a COVID-19 vaccine. The CDR3 bases are TGTGCCAGCAGTACCACGACAGGGGGTTATAATTCACCCCTCCACTTT. Translation gives CASSTTTGGYNSPLHF.